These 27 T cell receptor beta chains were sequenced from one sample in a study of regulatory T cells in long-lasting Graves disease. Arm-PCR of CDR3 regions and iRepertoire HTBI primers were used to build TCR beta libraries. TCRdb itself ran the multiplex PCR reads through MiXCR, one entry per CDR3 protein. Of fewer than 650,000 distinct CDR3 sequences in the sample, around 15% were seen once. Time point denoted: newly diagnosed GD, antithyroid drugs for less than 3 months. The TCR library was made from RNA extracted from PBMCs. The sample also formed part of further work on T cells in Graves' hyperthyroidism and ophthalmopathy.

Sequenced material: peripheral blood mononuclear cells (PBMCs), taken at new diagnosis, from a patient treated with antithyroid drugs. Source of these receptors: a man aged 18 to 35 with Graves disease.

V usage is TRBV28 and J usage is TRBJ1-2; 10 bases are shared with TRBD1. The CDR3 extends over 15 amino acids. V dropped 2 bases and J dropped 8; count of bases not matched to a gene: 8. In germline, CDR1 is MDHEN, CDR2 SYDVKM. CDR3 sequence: CASSLRDRGMEGYTF. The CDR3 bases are TGTGCCAGCAGTTTAAGGGACAGGGGAATGGAAGGCTACACCTTC.

The CDR3 here is CASSRRQGGTDTQYF. In DNA form, the CDR3 reads TGTGCCAGTAGTCGGAGACAGGGGGGCACAGATACGCAGTATTTT. V is TRBV19 and J is TRBJ2-3; 9 bases agree with TRBD1. The CDR3 is 15 residues long. J gave up 1 base and V 5 bases, and 4 bases lay outside the gene matches. Germline CDR1 reads LNHDA; CDR2 reads SQIVND (reference sequence). The whole variable domain, remainder taken from reference TRBV19 and TRBJ2-3, is DGGITQSPKYLFRKEGQNVTLSCEQNLNHDAMYWYRQDPGQGLRLIYYSQIVNDFQKGDIAEGYSVSREKKESFPLTVTSAQKNPTAFYLCASSRRQGGTDTQYFGPGTRLTVL.

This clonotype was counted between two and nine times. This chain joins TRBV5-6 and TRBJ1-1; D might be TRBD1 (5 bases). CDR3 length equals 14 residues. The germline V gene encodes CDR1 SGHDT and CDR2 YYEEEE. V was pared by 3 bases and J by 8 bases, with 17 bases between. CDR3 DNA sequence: TGTGCCAGCAGCTCCTGGGGCGGACGGCGAGAAGCTTTCTTT. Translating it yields CASSSWGGRREAFF. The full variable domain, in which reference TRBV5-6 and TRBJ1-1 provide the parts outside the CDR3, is DAGVTQSPTHLIKTRGQQVTLRCSPKSGHDTVSWYQQALGQGPQFIFQYYEEEERQRGNFPDRFSGHQFPNYSSELNVNALLLGDSALYLCASSSWGGRREAFFGQGTRLTVV.

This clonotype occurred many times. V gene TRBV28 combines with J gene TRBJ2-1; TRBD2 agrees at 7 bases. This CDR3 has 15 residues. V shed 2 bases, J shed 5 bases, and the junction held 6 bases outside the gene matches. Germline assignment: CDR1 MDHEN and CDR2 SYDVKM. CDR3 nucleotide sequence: TGTGCCAGCAGTTTAAGGCGGGAGCGAAACAATGAGCAGTTCTTC. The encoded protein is CASSLRRERNNEQFF.

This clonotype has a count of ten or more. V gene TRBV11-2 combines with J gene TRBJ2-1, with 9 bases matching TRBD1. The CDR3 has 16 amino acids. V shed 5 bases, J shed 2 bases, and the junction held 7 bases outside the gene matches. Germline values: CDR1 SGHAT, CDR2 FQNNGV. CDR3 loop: CASSKQGAGPYNEQFF. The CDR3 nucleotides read TGTGCCAGCAGCAAACAGGGGGCTGGCCCCTACAATGAGCAGTTCTTC.

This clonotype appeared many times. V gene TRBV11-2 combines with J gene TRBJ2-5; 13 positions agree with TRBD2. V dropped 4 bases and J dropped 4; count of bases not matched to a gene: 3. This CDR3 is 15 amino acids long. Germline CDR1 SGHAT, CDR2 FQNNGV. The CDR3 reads CASSSWTSGRETQYF. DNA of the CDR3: TGTGCCAGCAGCTCCTGGACTAGCGGGAGAGAGACCCAGTACTTC.

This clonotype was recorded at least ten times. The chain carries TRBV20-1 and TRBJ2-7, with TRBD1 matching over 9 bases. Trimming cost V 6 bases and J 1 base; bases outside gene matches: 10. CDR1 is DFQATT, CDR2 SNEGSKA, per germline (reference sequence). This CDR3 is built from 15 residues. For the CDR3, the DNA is TGCAGTGCCAAAGGGACAGGGTCCCTTTCCTACGAGCAGTACTTC. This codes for CSAKGTGSLSYEQYF.

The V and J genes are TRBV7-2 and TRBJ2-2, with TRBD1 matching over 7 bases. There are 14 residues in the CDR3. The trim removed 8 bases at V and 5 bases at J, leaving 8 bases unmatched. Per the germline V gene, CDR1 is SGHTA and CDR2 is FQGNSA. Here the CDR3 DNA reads TGTGCCAGCGAAGCCGACAGGGTTACCGGGGAGCTGTTTTTT. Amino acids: CASEADRVTGELFF.

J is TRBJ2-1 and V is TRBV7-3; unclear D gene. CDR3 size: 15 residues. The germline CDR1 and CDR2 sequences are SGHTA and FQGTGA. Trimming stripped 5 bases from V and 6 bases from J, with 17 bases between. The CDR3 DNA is TGTGCCAGCAGCCCGACCTACGCCACCTGCAATGAGCAGTTCTTC. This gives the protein CASSPTYATCNEQFF. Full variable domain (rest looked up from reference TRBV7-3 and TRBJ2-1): GAGVSQTPSNKVTEKGKYVELRCDPISGHTALYWYRQSLGQGPEFLIYFQGTGAADDSGLPNDRFFAVRPEGSVSTLKIQRTERGDSAVYLCASSPTYATCNEQFFGPGTRLTVL.

In DNA, the CDR3 is TGCAGTGCTAGTCCTGGGACAGGGAGAGGAAACACCATATATTTT. It encodes CSASPGTGRGNTIYF. The genes are TRBV20-1 and TRBJ1-3; 9 nucleotides match TRBD1. Germline loops: CDR1 DFQATT, CDR2 SNEGSKA (reference sequence). CDR3 length equals 15 residues. V shed 3 bases and J 4 bases; nucleotides not matched to a gene: 7.

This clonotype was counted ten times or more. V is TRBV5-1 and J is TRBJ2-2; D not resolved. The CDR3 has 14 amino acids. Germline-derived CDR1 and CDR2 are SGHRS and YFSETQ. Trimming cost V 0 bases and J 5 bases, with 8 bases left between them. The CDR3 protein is CASSLDTSTGELFF. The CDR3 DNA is TGCGCCAGCAGCTTGGATACCTCAACCGGGGAGCTGTTTTTT.

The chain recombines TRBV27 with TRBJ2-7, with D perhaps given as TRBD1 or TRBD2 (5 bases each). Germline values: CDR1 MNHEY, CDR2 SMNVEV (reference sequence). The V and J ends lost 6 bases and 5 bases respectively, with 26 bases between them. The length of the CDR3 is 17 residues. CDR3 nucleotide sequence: TGTGCCAGCAGGCCCCTACAAACGGACGGGGCGCGGGACGAGCAGTACTTC. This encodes CASRPLQTDGARDEQYF.

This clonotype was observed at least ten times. DNA for the CDR3: TGTGCCAGCAGCAGGCCCGGGACAGGCCCCTATGGCTACACCTTC. Amino acid sequence: CASSRPGTGPYGYTF. The gene calls are TRBV7-9 and TRBJ1-2, with 8 bases matching TRBD1. The length of the CDR3 is 15 residues. Unmatched junction bases numbered 9, after V lost 5 bases and J lost 4 bases. The germline V gene encodes CDR1 SEHNR and CDR2 FQNEAQ (reference sequence). The full variable domain, its missing parts supplied by reference TRBV7-9 and TRBJ1-2, is DTGVSQNPRHKITKRGQNVTFRCDPISEHNRLYWYRQTLGQGPEFLTYFQNEAQLEKSRLLSDRFSAERPKGSFSTLEIQRTEQGDSAMYLCASSRPGTGPYGYTFGSGTRLTVV.

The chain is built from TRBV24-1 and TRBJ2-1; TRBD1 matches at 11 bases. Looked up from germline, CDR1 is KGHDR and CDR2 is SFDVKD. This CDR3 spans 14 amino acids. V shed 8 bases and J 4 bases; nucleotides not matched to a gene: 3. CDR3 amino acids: CATKGQGGYNEQFF. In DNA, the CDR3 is TGTGCCACCAAGGGACAGGGGGGGTACAATGAGCAGTTCTTC.

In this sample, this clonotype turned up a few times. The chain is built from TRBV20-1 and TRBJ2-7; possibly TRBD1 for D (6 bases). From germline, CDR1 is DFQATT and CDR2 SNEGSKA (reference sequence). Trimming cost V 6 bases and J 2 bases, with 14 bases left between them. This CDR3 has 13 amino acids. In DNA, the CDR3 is TGCAGTGCCCAACAGGGTAATGCCTACGAGCAGTACTTC. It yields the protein CSAQQGNAYEQYF.

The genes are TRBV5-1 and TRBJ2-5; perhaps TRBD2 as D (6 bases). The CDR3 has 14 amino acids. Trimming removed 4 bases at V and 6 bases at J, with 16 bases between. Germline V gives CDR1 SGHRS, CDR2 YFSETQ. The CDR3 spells CASSPSTSRQTQYF. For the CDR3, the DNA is TGCGCCAGCAGCCCTTCGACTAGTAGACAGACCCAGTACTTC.

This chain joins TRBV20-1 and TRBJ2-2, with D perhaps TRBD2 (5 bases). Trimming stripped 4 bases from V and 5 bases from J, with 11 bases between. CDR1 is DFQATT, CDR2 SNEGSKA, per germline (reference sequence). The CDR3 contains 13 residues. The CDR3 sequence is CSAKLVDTGELFF. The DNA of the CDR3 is TGCAGTGCTAAACTAGTCGATACCGGGGAGCTGTTTTTT.

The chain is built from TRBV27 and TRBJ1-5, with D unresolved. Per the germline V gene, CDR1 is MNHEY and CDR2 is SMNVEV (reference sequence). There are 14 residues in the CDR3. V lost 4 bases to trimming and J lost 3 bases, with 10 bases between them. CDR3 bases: TGTGCCAGCAGTTACGGACTGTTCAATCAGCCCCAGCATTTT. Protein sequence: CASSYGLFNQPQHF.

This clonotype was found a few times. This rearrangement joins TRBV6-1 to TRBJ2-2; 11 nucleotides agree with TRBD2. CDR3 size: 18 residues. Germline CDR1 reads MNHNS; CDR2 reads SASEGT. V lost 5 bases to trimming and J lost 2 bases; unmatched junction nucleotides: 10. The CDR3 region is CASSRRPGLAVNTGELFF. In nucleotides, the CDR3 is TGTGCCAGCAGTCGGAGACCGGGACTAGCGGTTAACACCGGGGAGCTGTTTTTT.

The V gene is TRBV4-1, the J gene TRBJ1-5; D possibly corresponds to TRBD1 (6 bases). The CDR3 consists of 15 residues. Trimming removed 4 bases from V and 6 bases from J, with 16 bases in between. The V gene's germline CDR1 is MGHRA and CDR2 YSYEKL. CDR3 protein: CASSLEYRESQPQHF. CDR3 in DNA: TGCGCCAGCAGCCTAGAATACAGGGAGAGTCAGCCCCAGCATTTT.

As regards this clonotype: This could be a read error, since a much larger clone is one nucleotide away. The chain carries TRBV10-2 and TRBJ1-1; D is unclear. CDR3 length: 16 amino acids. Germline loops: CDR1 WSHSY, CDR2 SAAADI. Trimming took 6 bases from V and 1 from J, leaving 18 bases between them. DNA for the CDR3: TGCGCCAGCAGAAGAGCCGTCCGGACGCAGAACACTGAAGCTTTCTTT. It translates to CASRRAVRTQNTEAFF.

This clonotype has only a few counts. DNA of the CDR3: TGTGCCAGCAGCTTATACCACCTCCCGGGGGGTTTGGTCATTCAGTACTTC. Amino acid sequence: CASSLYHLPGGLVIQYF. The chain employs TRBV7-8 and TRBJ2-4, with TRBD2 identical over 7 bases. The CDR3 consists of 17 residues. Germline trimming cut 2 bases from V and 9 bases from J; bases unmatched to any gene: 16. The germline CDR1 and CDR2 sequences are SGHVS and FQNEAQ. The whole variable domain, filled in from reference TRBV7-8 and TRBJ2-4, reads GAGVSQSPRYKVAKRGQDVALRCDPISGHVSLFWYQQALGQGPEFLTYFQNEAQLDKSGLPSDRFFAERPEGSVSTLKIQRTQQEDSAVYLCASSLYHLPGGLVIQYFGAGTRLSVL.

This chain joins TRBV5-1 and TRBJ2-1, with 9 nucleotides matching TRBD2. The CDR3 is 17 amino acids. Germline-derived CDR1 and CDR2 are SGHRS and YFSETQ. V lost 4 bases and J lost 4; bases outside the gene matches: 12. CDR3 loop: CASSIGSGRLSYNEQFF. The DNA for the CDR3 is TGCGCCAGCAGCATTGGGAGCGGGAGGTTATCTTACAATGAGCAGTTCTTC.

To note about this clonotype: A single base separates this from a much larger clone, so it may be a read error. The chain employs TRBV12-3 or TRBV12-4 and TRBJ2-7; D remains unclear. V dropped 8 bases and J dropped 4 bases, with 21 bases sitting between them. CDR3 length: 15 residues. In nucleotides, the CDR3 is TGTGCCAGCGCCGAGGACCTAGGTCTAGTTTACGAGCAGTACTTC. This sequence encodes CASAEDLGLVYEQYF.

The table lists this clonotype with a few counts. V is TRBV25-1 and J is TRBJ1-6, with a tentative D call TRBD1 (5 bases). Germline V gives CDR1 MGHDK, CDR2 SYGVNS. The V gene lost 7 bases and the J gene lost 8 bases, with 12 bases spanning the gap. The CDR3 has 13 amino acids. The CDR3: CASTSGGYSPLHF. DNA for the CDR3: TGTGCCAGCACCTCGGGGGGGTATTCACCCCTCCACTTT.

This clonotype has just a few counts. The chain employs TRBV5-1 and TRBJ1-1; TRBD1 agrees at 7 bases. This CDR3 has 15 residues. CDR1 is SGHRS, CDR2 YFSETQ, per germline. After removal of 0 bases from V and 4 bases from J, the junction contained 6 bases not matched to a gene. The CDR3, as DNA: TGCGCCAGCAGCTTGGAGGCCAGGGGGAGCACTGAAGCTTTCTTT. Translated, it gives CASSLEARGSTEAFF.

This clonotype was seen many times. The CDR3 loop is CSARLTGTNEQFF. Written as DNA, the CDR3 is TGCAGTGCCCGCCTGACAGGGACGAATGAGCAGTTCTTC. The chain recombines TRBV20-1 with TRBJ2-1; 7 bases align to TRBD1. The germline gives CDR1 DFQATT, CDR2 SNEGSKA (reference sequence). This CDR3 comprises 13 residues. Trimming at V came to 6 bases and at J to 7 bases, leaving 9 bases not matched to a gene.